This entry lists 13 T cell receptor beta chains sequenced from one sample in a study of T-cell reconstitution after alpha-beta-depleted transplantation in children. It was with unique molecular identifiers that the TCRbeta library was prepared. TCRdb used MiXCR to reprocess the PCR reads, holding one entry per CDR3 protein. Among a few hundred thousand distinct CDR3 sequences listed, about 9.5% were seen once. Sequenced material: PBMCs, taken before TCRalphabeta/CD19-depleted stem cell transplant. The source is a boy younger than two with acute myeloid leukemia, due to receive a stem cell transplant.

The table lists this clonotype with many counts. The chain has TRBV12-3 or TRBV12-4 and TRBJ1-1, with 10 bases that match TRBD1. V lost 7 bases to trimming and J lost 4 bases; unmatched junction nucleotides: 12. The CDR3 has 16 residues. The CDR3 DNA sequence: TGTGCCAGCACCTCAGGAGAGGGGGACAGGGGCACTGAAGCTTTCTTT. This encodes CASTSGEGDRGTEAFF.

This clonotype was seen repeatedly, ten times or more. V and J are TRBV29-1 and TRBJ1-1; D is uncertain. V was pared by 6 bases and J by 1 base, with 6 bases between. CDR3 length: 11 amino acids. CDR1 and CDR2 (germline): SQVTM, ANQGSEA. The CDR3 DNA reads as TGCAGCGTCTCGGCGAACACTGAAGCTTTCTTT. As protein: CSVSANTEAFF. The full variable domain, its missing parts supplied by reference TRBV29-1 and TRBJ1-1, is SAVISQKPSRDICQRGTSLTIQCQVDSQVTMMFWYRQQPGQSLTLIATANQGSEATYESGFVIDKFPISRPNLTFSTLTVSNMSPEDSSIYLCSVSANTEAFFGQGTRLTVV.

This clonotype appeared many times. The V call is TRBV5-6, the J call TRBJ2-7; D gene uncertain. The CDR3 sequence is 12 residues long. Germline V gene sequence: CDR1 SGHDT, CDR2 YYEEEE. V lost 0 bases and J 7 bases, leaving 8 bases between the germline ends. CDR3 sequence (DNA): TGTGCCAGCAGCTTGGGGGCTTGGGAGCAGTACTTC. Translating it yields CASSLGAWEQYF.

This clonotype was seen a handful of times. This rearrangement joins TRBV5-1 to TRBJ2-3; tentative D call: TRBD1 (5 bases). Trimming left V 7 bases short and J 1 base short, with 16 bases between. There are 15 residues in the CDR3. CDR1 and CDR2 (germline): SGHRS, YFSETQ. The CDR3, as DNA: TGCGCCAGCGCCTCAGGACACCGGGGCACAGATACGCAGTATTTT. It translates to CASASGHRGTDTQYF.

This clonotype was detected many times. The V gene is TRBV4-2, the J gene TRBJ2-5; the match to TRBD2 covers 14 bases. The CDR3 covers 18 residues. Germline V gene sequence: CDR1 LGHNA, CDR2 YNFKEQ. Trimming took 3 bases from V and 2 from J; bases not matched to a gene: 8. CDR3 in amino acids: CASSQGLAGVQLQETQYF. The DNA of the CDR3 is TGTGCCAGCAGCCAGGGACTAGCGGGGGTCCAACTTCAAGAGACCCAGTACTTC.

This clonotype was observed at least ten times. The chain carries TRBV5-1 and TRBJ2-2, with a tentative D call TRBD1 (5 bases). V lost 2 bases and J 7 bases, leaving 9 bases between the germline ends. Germline CDR1 is SGHRS and CDR2 is YFSETQ. The CDR3 is made up of 13 amino acids. This chain's CDR3 is CASSLSGYGELFF. In nucleotides, the CDR3 is TGCGCCAGCAGCTTATCAGGGTACGGGGAGCTGTTTTTT. The entire variable domain, with the rest obtained from reference TRBV5-1 and TRBJ2-2, is as follows: KAGVTQTPRYLIKTRGQQVTLSCSPISGHRSVSWYQQTPGQGLQFLFEYFSETQRNKGNFPGRFSGRQFSNSRSEMNVSTLELGDSALYLCASSLSGYGELFFGEGSRLTVL.

This clonotype was seen ten or more times. The CDR3 DNA sequence: TGTGCCAGCAGTGAAGGGTACACTGAAGCTTTCTTT. This translates into CASSEGYTEAFF. The J gene is TRBJ1-1, the V gene TRBV25-1; D ambiguous. Germline CDR1 MGHDK, CDR2 SYGVNS. The CDR3 is 12 residues long. Trimming took 2 bases from V and 3 from J, leaving 4 bases between them.

Comments on this clonotype: At one end, the junction sequence differs from germline, possibly due to a read error. V and J are TRBV27 and TRBJ2-7; the D gene is possibly TRBD2 (6 bases). Germline V CDR1 and CDR2: MNHEY, SMNVEV (reference sequence). The CDR3 covers 14 residues. The DNA for the CDR3 is TGTGCCAGCAGTTTAGGGACTTCCTCCTACGAGCCGTACTTC. It codes for CASSLGTSSYEPYF.

The table lists this clonotype with many counts. A read error may account for a junction end that differs from germline. The chain has TRBV5-1 and TRBJ1-1, with TRBD1 as a possible D gene (5 bases). This CDR3 spans 15 amino acids. CDR1 SGHRS and CDR2 YFSETQ come from the germline V gene. CDR3 region: CASSLVGTVNTEAFF. The CDR3 region has the DNA TGTGCCAGCAGCTTAGTGGGGACGGTGAACACTGAAGCTTTCTTT.

There are many counts of this clonotype. The J gene is TRBJ2-7, the V gene TRBV28, with TRBD1 identical over 8 bases. The germline V gene encodes CDR1 MDHEN and CDR2 SYDVKM. This CDR3 spans 14 amino acids. J lost 2 bases, V lost 5 bases, and 5 bases had no gene match. CDR3 loop: CASSTRTGPYEQYF. In DNA form, the CDR3 reads TGTGCCAGCAGTACCCGGACAGGGCCCTACGAGCAGTACTTC.

This clonotype was seen ten or more times. V is TRBV20-1 and J is TRBJ2-5; D may be TRBD2 (7 bases). Germline-derived CDR1 and CDR2 are DFQATT and SNEGSKA (reference sequence). The CDR3 runs to 14 residues. V dropped 2 bases and J dropped 1 base, with 11 bases sitting between them. CDR3 loop: CSARIGGPQETQYF. CDR3 nucleotides: TGCAGTGCTAGAATCGGGGGGCCCCAAGAGACCCAGTACTTC.

There are many counts of this clonotype. V is TRBV13 and J is TRBJ2-5; D gene ambiguous. Germline V lookup: CDR1 PRHDT, CDR2 FYEKMQ (reference sequence). CDR3 length equals 12 residues. V lost 5 bases to trimming and J lost 5 bases, with 9 bases between them. The CDR3 sequence: CASSQLEETQYF. The CDR3 DNA reads TGTGCCAGCAGCCAGCTCGAGGAGACCCAGTACTTC.

This clonotype was seen many times. The V gene is TRBV28, the J gene TRBJ2-7; TRBD2 matches at 10 bases. Germline assignment: CDR1 MDHEN and CDR2 SYDVKM. This CDR3 is built from 15 residues. After removal of 4 bases from V and 3 bases from J, the junction contained 6 bases not matched to a gene. CDR3 in amino acids: CASSSLAGAFYEQYF. CDR3 nucleotides: TGTGCCAGCAGTTCTCTAGCGGGAGCCTTCTACGAGCAGTACTTC.